The source of this TCR beta chain is a study of identical twins. Broader study findings: When twins shared out-of-frame alpha sequences, those sequences had excess low generation probability.

Concerning this clonotype: Its antigen is as yet unknown.

Per the germline V gene, CDR1 is MNHNS and CDR2 is SASEGT. V was clipped by 7 bases and J by 6 bases, with 13 bases between them. This CDR3 has 14 residues. TCRdb redid the calling of the 5' RACE reads with MiXCR, one entry per CDR3 protein. The data show 450,000 or so distinct CDR3 sequences, roughly 13% seen once. The sample was also reused in another study, on yellow fever vaccine responses in identical twins. This second report adds: Reported findings indicate that twins' vaccine T cell responses seemed partially convergent, partially personalized.

The chain joins TRBV6-1 to TRBJ1-6, with D unclear. The sequencing input was CD4+ T cells sorted from blood. The clonotype comes from a woman in her late teens or twenties in good health. The CDR3 coding sequence is TGTGCCAGCACCGCCGTAGCACCTAATTCACCCCTCCACTTT. It is translated as CASTAVAPNSPLHF.